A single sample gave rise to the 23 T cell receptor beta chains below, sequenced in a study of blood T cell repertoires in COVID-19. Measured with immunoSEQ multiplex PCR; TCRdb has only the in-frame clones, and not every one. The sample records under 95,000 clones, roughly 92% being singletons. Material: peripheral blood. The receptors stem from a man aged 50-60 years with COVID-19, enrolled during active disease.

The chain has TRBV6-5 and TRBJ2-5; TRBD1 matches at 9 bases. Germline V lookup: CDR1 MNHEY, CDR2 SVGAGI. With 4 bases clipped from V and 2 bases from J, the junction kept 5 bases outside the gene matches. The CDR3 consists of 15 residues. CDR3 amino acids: CASSCGDRVQETQYF. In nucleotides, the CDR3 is TGTGCCAGCAGTTGCGGGGACAGGGTTCAAGAGACCCAGTACTTC.

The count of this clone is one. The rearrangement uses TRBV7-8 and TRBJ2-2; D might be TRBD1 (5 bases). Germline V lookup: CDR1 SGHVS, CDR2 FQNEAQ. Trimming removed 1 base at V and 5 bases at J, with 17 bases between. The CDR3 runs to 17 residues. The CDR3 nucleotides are TGTGCCAGCAGCTTAGTCGTCCCGCAGGGATGGACCGGGGAGCTGTTTTTT. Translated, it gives CASSLVVPQGWTGELFF.

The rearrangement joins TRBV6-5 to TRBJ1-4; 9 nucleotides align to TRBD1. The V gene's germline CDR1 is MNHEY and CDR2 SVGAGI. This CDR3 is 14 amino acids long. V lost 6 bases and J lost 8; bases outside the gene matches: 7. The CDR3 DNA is TGTGCCAGCAGCCGCGACAGGGGGGCGGAAAAACTGTTTTTT. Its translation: CASSRDRGAEKLFF.

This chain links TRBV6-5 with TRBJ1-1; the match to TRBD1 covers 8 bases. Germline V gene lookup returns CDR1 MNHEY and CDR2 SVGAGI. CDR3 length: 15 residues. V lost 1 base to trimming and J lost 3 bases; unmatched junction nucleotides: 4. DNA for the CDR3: TGTGCCAGCAGTTACTTACAGGGGGACTACACTGAAGCTTTCTTT. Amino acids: CASSYLQGDYTEAFF.

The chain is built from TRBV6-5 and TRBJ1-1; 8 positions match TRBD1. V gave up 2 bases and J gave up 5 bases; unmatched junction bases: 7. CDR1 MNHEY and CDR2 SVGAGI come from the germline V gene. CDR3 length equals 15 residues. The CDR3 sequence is CASSYGGQGYTEAFF. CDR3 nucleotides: TGTGCCAGCAGTTACGGCGGACAGGGATATACTGAAGCTTTCTTT.

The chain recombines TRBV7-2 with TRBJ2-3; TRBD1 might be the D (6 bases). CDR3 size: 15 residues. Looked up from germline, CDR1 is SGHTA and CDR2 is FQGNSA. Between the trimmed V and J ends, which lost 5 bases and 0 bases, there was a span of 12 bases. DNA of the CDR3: TGTGCCAGCAGCCGGGTGGGGACAAGCACAGATACGCAGTATTTT. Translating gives CASSRVGTSTDTQYF.

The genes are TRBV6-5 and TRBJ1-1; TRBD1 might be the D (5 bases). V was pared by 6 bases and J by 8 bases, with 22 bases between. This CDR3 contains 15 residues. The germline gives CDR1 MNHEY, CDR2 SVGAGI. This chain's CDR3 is CASRFAGRGGIEAFF. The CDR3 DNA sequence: TGTGCCAGCAGATTCGCGGGACGGGGGGGGATAGAAGCTTTCTTT.

The CDR3 DNA reads TGCGCCAGCGGGCGGACAGCCAATGAGCAGTTCTTC. Translating it yields CASGRTANEQFF. The chain has TRBV5-1 and TRBJ2-1, with a weak D call TRBD1 (6 bases). Germline V CDR1 and CDR2: SGHRS, YFSETQ. CDR3 length: 12 residues. V was pared by 7 bases and J by 6 bases, with 11 bases between.

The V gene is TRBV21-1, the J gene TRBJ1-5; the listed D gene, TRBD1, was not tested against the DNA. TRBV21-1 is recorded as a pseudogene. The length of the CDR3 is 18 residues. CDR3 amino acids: CASSSGVGRGRYRQPQHF. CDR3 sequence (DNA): TGTGCCAGCAGCAGTGGGGTCGGTAGGGGGCGATATAGGCAGCCCCAGCATTTT.

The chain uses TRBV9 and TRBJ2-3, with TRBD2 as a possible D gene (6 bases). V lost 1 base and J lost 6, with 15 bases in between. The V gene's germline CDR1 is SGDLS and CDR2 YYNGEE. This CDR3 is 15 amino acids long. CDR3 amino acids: CASSVFSLAKDTQYF. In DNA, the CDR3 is TGTGCCAGCAGCGTATTTAGTCTAGCGAAGGATACGCAGTATTTT.

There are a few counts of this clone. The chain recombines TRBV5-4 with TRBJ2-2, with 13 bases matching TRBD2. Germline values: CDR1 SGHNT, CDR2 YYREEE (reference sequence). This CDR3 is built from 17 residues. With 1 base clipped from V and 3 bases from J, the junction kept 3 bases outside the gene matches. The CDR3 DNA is TGTGCCAGCAGCTTGCCCGGACTAGCGGGAGACACCGGGGAGCTGTTTTTT. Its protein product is CASSLPGLAGDTGELFF.

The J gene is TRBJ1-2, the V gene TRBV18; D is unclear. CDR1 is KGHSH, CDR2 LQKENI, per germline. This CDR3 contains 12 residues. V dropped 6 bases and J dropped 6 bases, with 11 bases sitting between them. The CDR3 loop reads CASSPGSDGYTF. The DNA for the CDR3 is TGTGCCAGCTCGCCCGGGAGCGATGGCTACACCTTC.

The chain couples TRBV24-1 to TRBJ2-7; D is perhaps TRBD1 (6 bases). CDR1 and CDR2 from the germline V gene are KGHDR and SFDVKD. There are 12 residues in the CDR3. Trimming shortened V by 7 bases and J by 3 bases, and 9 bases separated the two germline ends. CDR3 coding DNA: TGTGCCACCAGGGACAGTTTCTACGAGCAGTACGTC. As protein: CATRDSFYEQYV.

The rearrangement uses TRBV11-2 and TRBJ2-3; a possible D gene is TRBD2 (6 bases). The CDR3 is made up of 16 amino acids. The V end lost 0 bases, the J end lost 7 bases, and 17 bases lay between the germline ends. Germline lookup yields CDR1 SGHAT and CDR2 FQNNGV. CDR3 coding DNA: TGTGCCAGCAGCTTAGATCGCGCTAGCGAGACCTATACGCAGTATTTT. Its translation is CASSLDRASETYTQYF.

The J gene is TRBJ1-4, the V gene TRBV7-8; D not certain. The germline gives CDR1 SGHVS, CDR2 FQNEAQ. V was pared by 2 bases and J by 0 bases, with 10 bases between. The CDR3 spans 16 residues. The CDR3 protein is CASSLLVGATNEKLFF. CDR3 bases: TGTGCCAGCAGCTTACTTGTCGGTGCAACTAATGAAAAACTGTTTTTT.

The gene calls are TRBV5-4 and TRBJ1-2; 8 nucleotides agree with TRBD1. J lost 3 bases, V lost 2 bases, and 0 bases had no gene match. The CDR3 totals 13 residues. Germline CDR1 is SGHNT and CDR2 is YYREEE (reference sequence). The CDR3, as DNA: TGTGCCAGCAGCTTACAGGGGGACTATGGCTACACCTTC. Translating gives CASSLQGDYGYTF.

The DNA for the CDR3 is TGTGCCAGCTCACCGGGACTAGCGGCCTACAATGAGCAGTTCTTC. Amino acids: CASSPGLAAYNEQFF. V gene TRBV18 combines with J gene TRBJ2-1; 11 bases align to TRBD2. Germline V gene sequence: CDR1 KGHSH, CDR2 LQKENI. The ends lost 3 bases at V and 2 bases at J; junction bases unmatched: 0. The CDR3 is 15 residues long. Filled out from reference TRBV18 and TRBJ2-1, the complete variable domain reads NAGVMQNPRHLVRRRGQEARLRCSPMKGHSHVYWYRQLPEEGLKFMVYLQKENIIDESGMPKERFSAEFPKEGPSILRIQQVVRGDSAAYFCASSPGLAAYNEQFFGPGTRLTVL.

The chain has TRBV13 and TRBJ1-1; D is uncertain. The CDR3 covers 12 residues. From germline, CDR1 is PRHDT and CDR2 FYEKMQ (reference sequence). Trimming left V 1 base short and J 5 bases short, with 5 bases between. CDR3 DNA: TGTGCCAGCAGCTTAGTACGGACTGAAGCTTTCTTT. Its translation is CASSLVRTEAFF.

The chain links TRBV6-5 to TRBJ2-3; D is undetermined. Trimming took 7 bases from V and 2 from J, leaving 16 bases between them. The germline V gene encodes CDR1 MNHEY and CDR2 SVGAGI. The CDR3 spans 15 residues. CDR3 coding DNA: TGTGCCAGCAAGCCGCGGTTGTCACCCACAGATACGCAGTATTTT. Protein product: CASKPRLSPTDTQYF.

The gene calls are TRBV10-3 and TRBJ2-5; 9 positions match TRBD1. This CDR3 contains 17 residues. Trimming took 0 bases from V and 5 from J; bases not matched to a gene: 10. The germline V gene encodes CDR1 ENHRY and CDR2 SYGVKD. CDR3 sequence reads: CAISESPRDRARETQYF. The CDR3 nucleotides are TGTGCCATCAGTGAGTCACCCCGGGACAGGGCGAGGGAGACCCAGTACTTC.

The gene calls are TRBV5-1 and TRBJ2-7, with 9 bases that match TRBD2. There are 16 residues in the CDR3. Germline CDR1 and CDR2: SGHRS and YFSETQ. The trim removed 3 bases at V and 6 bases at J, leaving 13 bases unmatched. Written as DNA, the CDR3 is TGCGCCAGCAGCTCCCGGGGGCTAGCGGGATCGGGCGAGCAGTACTTC. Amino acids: CASSSRGLAGSGEQYF.

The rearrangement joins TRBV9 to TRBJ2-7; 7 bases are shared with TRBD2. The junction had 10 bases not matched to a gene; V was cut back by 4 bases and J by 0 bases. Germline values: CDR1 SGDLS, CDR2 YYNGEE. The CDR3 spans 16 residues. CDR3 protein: CASSLRGGDYSYEQYF. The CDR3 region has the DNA TGTGCCAGCAGCCTACGTGGAGGGGACTACTCCTACGAGCAGTACTTC.

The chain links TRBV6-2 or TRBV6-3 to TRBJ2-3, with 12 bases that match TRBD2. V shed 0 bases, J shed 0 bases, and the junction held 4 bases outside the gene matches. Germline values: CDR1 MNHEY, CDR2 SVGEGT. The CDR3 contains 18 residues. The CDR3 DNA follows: TGTGCCAGCAGTTACTCGTCTAGCGGGAGGGAAAGCACAGATACGCAGTATTTT. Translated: CASSYSSSGRESTDTQYF.